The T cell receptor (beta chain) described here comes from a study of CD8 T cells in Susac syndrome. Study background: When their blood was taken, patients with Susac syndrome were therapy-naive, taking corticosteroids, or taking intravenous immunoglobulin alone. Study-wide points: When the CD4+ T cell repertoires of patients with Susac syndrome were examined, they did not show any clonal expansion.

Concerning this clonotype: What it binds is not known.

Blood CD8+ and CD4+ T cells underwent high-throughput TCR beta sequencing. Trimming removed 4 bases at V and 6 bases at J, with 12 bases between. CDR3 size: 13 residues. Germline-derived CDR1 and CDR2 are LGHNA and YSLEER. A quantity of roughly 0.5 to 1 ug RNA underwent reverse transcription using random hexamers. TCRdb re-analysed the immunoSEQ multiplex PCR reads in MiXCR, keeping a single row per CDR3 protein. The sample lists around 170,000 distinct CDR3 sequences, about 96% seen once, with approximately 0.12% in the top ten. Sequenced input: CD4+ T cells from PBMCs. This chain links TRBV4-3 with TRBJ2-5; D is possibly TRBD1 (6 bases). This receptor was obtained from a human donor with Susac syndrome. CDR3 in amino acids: CASSPNREQTQYF. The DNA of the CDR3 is TGCGCCAGCAGCCCGAACAGGGAACAGACCCAGTACTTC.